This T cell receptor (beta chain) was retrieved from a study of OX40 agonist ivuxolimab in advanced cancers. Overall study: At 75% to 90% male, the cohort had a mean age of about 55 years, ranging from roughly 20 to 85. Three patients got partial responses; one had hepatocellular carcinoma and two had cutaneous melanoma.

Anyone with autoimmune disease history or systemic immunosuppression was excluded. TCRdb's copy holds only in-frame clones and misses some; the assay was immunoSEQ multiplex PCR. The sample lists some 100,000 clones, roughly 90% occurring once. The material sequenced was CD4+ or CD8+ T cells sorted from blood, taken in a trial of the OX40 agonist ivuxolimab. The clonotype comes from an adult with an advanced solid tumor such as melanoma, head and neck, liver or kidney cancer.

In DNA form, the CDR3 reads TGTGCCAGCAGTGAACTGTCAGGTCTTCTGAACACTGAAGCTTTCTTT. Amino acids: CASSELSGLLNTEAFF. The rearrangement links TRBV2 to TRBJ1-1, with D unclear. This CDR3 region has 16 residues. Per germline, CDR1 SNHLY and CDR2 FYNNEI. V lost 2 bases to trimming and J lost 0 bases, with 13 bases between them.